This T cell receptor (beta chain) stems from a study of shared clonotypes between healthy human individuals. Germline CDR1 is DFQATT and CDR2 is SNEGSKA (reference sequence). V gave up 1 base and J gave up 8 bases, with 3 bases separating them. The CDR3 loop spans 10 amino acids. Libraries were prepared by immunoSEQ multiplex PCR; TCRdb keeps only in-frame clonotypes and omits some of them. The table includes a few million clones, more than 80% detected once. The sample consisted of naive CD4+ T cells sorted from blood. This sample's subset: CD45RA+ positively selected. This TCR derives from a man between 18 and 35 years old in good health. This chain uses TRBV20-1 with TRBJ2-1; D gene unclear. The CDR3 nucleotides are TGCAGTGCTAGAGGATATGAGCAGTTCTTC. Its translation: CSARGYEQFF.